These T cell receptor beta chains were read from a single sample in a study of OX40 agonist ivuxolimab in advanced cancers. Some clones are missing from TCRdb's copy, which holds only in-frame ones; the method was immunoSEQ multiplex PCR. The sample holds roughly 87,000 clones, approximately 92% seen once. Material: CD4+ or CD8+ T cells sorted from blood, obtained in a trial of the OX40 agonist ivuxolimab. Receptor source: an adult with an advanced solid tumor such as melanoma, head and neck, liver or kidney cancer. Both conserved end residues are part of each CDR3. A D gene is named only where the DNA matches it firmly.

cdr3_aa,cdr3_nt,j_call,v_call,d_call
CASSTAPLTSGVNEQFF,TGTGCCAGCAGCACCGCCCCCCTAACTAGCGGGGTGAATGAGCAGTTCTTC,TRBJ2-1,TRBV7-3,TRBD2
CAWSAPGTLWLKLFF,TGTGCCTGGAGTGCTCCCGGGACTCTTTGGTTGAAACTGTTTTTT,TRBJ1-4,TRBV30,NA
CASRLVPSYNEQFF,TGTGCCAGCCGACTCGTACCCTCCTACAATGAGCAGTTCTTC,TRBJ2-1,TRBV7-9,NA
CASSRGGADTEAFF,TGTGCCAGCAGCCGGGGAGGGGCGGACACTGAAGCTTTCTTT,TRBJ1-1,TRBV7-8,NA
CASSLSGGSTDTQYF,TGTGCCAGCAGCTTGTCTGGCGGGAGCACAGATACGCAGTATTTT,TRBJ2-3,TRBV5-4,NA
CASSALGYNEQFF,TGTGCCAGCAGCGCTCTTGGGTACAATGAGCAGTTCTTC,TRBJ2-1,TRBV9,NA
CASSSAGGAWEGYTF,TGTGCCAGCAGCTCGGCTGGGGGAGCGTGGGAGGGCTACACCTTC,TRBJ1-2,TRBV5-6,NA
CASSTGQGSMGEKLFF,TGTGCCAGCAGCACAGGACAGGGAAGTATGGGTGAAAAACTGTTTTTT,TRBJ1-4,TRBV7-9,TRBD1
CASSYPRAAGQETQYF,TGTGCCAGCAGTTACCCCCGGGCCGCCGGTCAAGAGACCCAGTACTTC,TRBJ2-5,TRBV6-8,NA
CASRDSISGNTIYF,TGTGCCAGTAGGGACAGTATCTCTGGAAACACCATATATTTT,TRBJ1-3,TRBV2,TRBD1
CSVGPSSYEQYF,TGCAGCGTCGGACCTAGCTCCTACGAGCAGTACTTC,TRBJ2-7,TRBV29-1,NA
CASSLSFHGSGANYGYTF,TGTGCCAGCAGTTTATCGTTCCACGGATCTGGGGCAAACTATGGCTACACCTTC,TRBJ1-2,TRBV27,NA
CASSSGQGVYNEQFF,TGTGCCAGCAGTTCGGGACAGGGGGTATACAATGAGCAGTTCTTC,TRBJ2-1,TRBV27,TRBD1
CASSQGGYEQYF,TGCGCCAGCAGCCAAGGGGGGTACGAGCAGTACTTC,TRBJ2-7,TRBV4-3,NA
CASSFDRGNGYTF,TGTGCCAGCAGTTTTGACAGGGGGAATGGCTACACCTTC,TRBJ1-2,TRBV27,TRBD1